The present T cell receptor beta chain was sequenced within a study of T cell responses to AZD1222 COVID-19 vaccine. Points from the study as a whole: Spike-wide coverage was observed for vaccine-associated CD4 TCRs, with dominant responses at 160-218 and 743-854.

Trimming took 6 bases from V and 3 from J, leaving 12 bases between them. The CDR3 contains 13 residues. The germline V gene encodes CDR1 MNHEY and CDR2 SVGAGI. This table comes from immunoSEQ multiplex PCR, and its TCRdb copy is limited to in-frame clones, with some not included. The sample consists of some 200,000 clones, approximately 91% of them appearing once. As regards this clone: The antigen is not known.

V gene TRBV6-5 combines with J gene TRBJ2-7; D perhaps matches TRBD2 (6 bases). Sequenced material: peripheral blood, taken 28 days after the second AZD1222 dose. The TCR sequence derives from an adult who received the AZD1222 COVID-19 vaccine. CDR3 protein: CASRHGGGYEQYF. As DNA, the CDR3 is TGTGCCAGCAGACACGGGGGAGGCTACGAGCAGTACTTC.